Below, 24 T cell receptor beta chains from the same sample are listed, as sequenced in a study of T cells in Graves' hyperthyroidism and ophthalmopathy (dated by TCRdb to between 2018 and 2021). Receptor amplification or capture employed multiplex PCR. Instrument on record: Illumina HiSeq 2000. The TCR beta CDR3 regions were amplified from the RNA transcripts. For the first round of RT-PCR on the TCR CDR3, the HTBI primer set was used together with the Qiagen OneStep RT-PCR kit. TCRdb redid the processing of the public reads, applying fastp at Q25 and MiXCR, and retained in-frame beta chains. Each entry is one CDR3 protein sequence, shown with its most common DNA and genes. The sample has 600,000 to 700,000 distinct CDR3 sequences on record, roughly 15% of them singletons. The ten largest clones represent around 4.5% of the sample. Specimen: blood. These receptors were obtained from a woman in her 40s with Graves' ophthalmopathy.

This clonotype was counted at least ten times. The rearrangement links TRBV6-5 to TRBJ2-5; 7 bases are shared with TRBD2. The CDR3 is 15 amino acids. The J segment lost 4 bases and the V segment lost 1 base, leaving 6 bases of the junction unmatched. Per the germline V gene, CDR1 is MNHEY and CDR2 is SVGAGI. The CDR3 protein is CASSYYEGGPETQYF. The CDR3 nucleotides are TGTGCCAGCAGTTACTATGAGGGAGGGCCAGAGACCCAGTACTTC.

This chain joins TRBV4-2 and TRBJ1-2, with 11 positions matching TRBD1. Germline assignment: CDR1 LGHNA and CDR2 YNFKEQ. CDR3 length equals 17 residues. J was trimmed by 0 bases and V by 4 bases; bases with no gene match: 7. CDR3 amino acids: CASSLRPGQGANYGYTF. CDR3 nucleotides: TGTGCCAGCAGCCTAAGACCGGGACAGGGGGCTAACTATGGCTACACCTTC.

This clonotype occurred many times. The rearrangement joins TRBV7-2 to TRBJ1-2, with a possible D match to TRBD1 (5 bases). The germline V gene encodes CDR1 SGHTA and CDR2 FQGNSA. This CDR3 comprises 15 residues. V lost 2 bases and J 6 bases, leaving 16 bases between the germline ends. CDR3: CASSLRGDNPDGYTF. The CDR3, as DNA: TGTGCCAGCAGCTTACGAGGGGATAATCCGGATGGCTACACCTTC. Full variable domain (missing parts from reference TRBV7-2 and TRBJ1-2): GAGVSQSPSNKVTEKGKDVELRCDPISGHTALYWYRQSLGQGLEFLIYFQGNSAPDKSGLPSDRFSAERTGGSVSTLTIQRTQQEDSAVYLCASSLRGDNPDGYTFGSGTRLTVV.

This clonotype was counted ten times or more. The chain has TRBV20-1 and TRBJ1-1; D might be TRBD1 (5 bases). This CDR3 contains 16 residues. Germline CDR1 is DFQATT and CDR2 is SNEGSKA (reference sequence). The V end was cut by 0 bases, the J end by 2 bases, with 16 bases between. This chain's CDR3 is CSAREYKRGPNTEAFF. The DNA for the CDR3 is TGCAGTGCTAGAGAATACAAACGGGGACCCAACACTGAAGCTTTCTTT.

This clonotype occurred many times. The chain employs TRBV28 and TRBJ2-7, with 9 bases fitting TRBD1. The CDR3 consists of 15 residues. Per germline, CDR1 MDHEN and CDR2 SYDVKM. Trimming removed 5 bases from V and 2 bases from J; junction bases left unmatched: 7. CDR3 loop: CASSPGTGSPYEQYF. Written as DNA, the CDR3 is TGTGCCAGCAGTCCAGGGACAGGGAGCCCCTACGAGCAGTACTTC.

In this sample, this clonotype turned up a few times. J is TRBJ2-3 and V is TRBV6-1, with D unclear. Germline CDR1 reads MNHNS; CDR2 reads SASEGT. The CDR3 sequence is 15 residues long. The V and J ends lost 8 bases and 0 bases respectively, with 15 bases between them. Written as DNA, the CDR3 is TGTGCCAGCCTGAAGCGAGTGGAAAGCACAGATACGCAGTATTTT. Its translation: CASLKRVESTDTQYF.

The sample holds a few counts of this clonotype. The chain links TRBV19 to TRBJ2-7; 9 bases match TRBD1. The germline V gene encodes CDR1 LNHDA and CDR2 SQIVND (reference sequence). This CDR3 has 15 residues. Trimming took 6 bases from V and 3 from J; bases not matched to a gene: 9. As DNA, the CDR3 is TGTGCCAGTAGCCTCGCTCGGGGACAGGGCTACGAGCAGTACTTC. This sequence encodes CASSLARGQGYEQYF. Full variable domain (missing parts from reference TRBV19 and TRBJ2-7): DGGITQSPKYLFRKEGQNVTLSCEQNLNHDAMYWYRQDPGQGLRLIYYSQIVNDFQKGDIAEGYSVSREKKESFPLTVTSAQKNPTAFYLCASSLARGQGYEQYFGPGTRLTVT.

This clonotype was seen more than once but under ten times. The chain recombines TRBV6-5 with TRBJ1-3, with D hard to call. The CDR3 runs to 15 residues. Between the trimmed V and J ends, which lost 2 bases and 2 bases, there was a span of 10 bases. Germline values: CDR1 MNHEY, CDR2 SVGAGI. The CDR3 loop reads CASSYGNGAGNTIYF. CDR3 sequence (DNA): TGTGCCAGCAGTTACGGGAACGGTGCTGGAAACACCATATATTTT.

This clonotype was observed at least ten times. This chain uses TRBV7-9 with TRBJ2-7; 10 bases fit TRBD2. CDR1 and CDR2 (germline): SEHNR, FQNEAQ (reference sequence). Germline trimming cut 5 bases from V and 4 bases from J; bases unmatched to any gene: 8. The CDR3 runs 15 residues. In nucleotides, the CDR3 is TGTGCCAGCAGCCCTACTAGCGGGACACCTTACGAGCAGTACTTC. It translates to CASSPTSGTPYEQYF.

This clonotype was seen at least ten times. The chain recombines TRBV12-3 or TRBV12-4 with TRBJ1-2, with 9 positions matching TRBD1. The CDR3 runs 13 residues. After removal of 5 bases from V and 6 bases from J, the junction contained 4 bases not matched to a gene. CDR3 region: CASSPRTGDGYTF. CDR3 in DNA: TGTGCCAGCAGTCCCCGGACAGGGGATGGCTACACCTTC.

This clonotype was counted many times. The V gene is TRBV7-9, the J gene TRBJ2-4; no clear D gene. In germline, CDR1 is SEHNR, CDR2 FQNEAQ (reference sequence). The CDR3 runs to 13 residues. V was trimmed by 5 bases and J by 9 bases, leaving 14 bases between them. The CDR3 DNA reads TGTGCCAGCAGCCCCGACACTTCGTTCATTCAGTACTTC. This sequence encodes CASSPDTSFIQYF.

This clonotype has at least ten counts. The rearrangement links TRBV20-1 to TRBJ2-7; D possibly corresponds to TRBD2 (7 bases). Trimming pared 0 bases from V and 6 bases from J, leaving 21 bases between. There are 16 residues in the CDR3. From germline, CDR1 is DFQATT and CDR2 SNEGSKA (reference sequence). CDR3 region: CSARERGGHLLSEQYF. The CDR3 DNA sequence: TGCAGTGCTAGAGAGAGGGGGGGACATCTTTTATCCGAGCAGTACTTC.

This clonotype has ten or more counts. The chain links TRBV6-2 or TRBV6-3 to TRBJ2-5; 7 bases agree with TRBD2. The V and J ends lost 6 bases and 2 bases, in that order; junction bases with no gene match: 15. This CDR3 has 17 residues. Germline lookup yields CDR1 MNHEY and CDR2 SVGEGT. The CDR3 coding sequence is TGTGCCAGCAGCCAAAGGACTAGTAGAGGTTATCAAGAGACCCAGTACTTC. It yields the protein CASSQRTSRGYQETQYF.

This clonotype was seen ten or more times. CDR3 DNA: TGTGCCAGCAGTTACGGGGGATTGAACACTGAAGCTTTCTTT. Protein: CASSYGGLNTEAFF. The chain has TRBV6-5 and TRBJ1-1, with D maybe TRBD1 (5 bases). This CDR3 comprises 14 residues. Per the germline V gene, CDR1 is MNHEY and CDR2 is SVGAGI. Trimming stripped 2 bases from V and 0 bases from J, with 7 bases between.

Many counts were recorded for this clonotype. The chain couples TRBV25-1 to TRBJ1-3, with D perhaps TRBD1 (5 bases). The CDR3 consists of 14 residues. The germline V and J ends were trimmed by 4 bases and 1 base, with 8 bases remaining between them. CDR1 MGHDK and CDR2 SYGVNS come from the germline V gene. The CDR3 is CASSAGTSGNTIYF. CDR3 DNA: TGTGCCAGCAGTGCAGGGACTTCTGGAAACACCATATATTTT.

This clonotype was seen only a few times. DNA for the CDR3: TGTGCCAGCAGTCCGCCATGGGGGGCTACTTTTATCCACGAGCAGTACTTC. Encoded protein: CASSPPWGATFIHEQYF. The chain links TRBV27 to TRBJ2-7; D possibly matches TRBD1 or TRBD2 (6 bases each). V lost 5 bases to trimming and J lost 5 bases, with 25 bases between them. There are 17 residues in the CDR3. The germline gives CDR1 MNHEY, CDR2 SMNVEV (reference sequence).

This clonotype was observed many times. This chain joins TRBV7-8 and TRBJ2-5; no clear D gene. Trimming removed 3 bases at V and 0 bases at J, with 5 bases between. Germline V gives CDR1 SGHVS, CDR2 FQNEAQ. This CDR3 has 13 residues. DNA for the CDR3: TGTGCCAGCAGCTTGCTGGACCAAGAGACCCAGTACTTC. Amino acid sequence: CASSLLDQETQYF.

The CDR3 coding sequence is TGCGCCAGATATACCGGGACAGGGACCCCCTATAGCAATCAGCCCCAGCATTTT. Protein: CARYTGTGTPYSNQPQHF. The chain combines TRBV5-1 with TRBJ1-5; 9 bases are a match to TRBD1. The CDR3 runs 18 residues. V lost 8 bases, J lost 0 bases, and 15 bases stayed unmatched. Germline V gene data show CDR1 as SGHRS and CDR2 as YFSETQ.

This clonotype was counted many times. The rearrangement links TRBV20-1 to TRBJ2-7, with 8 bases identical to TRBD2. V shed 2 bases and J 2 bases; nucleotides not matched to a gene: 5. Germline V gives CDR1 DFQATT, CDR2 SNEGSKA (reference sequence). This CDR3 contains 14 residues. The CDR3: CSARSGTSAYEQYF. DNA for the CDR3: TGCAGTGCTAGATCCGGGACTAGTGCCTACGAGCAGTACTTC.

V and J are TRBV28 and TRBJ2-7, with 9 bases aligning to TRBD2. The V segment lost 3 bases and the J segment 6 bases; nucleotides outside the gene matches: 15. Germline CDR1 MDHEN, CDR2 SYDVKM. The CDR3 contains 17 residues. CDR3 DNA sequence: TGTGCCAGCAGTTTTCCCCTGAGCGGGAGGTACGGCTTCGAGCAGTACTTC. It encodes CASSFPLSGRYGFEQYF. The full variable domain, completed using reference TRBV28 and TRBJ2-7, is DVKVTQSSRYLVKRTGEKVFLECVQDMDHENMFWYRQDPGLGLRLIYFSYDVKMKEKGDIPEGYSVSREKKERFSLILESASTNQTSMYLCASSFPLSGRYGFEQYFGPGTRLTVT.

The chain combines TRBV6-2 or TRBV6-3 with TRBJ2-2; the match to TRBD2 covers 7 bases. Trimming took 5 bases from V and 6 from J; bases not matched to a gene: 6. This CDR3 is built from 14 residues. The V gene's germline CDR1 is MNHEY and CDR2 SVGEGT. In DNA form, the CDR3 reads TGTGCCAGCAGTCGTCTAGCGGCTCCCGGGGAGCTGTTTTTT. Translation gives CASSRLAAPGELFF.

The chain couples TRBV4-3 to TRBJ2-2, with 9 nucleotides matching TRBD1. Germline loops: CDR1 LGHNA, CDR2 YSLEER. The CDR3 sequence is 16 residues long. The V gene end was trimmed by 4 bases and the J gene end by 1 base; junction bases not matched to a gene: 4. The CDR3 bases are TGCGCCAGCAGCCCGACAGGGGGACTGAACACCGGGGAGCTGTTTTTT. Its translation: CASSPTGGLNTGELFF.

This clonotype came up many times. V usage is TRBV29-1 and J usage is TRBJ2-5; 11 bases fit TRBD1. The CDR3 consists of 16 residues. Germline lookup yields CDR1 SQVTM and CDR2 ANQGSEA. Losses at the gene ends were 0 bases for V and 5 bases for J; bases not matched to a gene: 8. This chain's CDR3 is CSVEDTGTGGRETQYF. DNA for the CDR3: TGCAGCGTTGAAGATACCGGGACAGGGGGAAGGGAGACCCAGTACTTC.

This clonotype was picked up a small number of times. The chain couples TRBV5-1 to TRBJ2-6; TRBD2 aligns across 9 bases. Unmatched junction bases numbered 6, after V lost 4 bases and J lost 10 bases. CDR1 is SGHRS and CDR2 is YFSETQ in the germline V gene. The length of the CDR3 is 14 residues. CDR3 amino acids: CASSHALAGNVLTF. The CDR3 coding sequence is TGCGCCAGCAGCCACGCCCTAGCGGGGAACGTCCTGACTTTC.